Below are 17 T cell receptor beta chains sequenced from a single sample in a study of cytomegalovirus exposure and HLA in healthy donors (TCRdb year 2017). The library was prepared using the immunoSEQ multiplex PCR assay. For the multiplex PCR, a mixture combining 60 forward primers for TCR Vbeta segments and 13 reverse primers for TCR Jbeta segments was used. As stored in TCRdb, this immuneACCESS dataset retains in-frame rearrangements with V and J assigned. A fraction of the clones does not appear; measured against another copy, unresolved V genes explain less than half of the discrepancy, and the remainder lacks a known reason. Within this sample are 120,000 to 150,000 clones, with roughly 79% of them counted one time only. The ten largest clones capture roughly 0.7% of the sample. Sequenced sample: PBMCs. All receptors come from a male donor in good health and CMV-seronegative.

J is TRBJ2-1 and V is TRBV27, with 9 positions matching TRBD2. V lost 1 base to trimming and J lost 7 bases; unmatched junction nucleotides: 14. The germline V gene encodes CDR1 MNHEY and CDR2 SMNVEV (reference sequence). The CDR3 spans 18 residues. Here the CDR3 DNA reads TGTGCCAGCAGTTTATGGGGCGGCGGGAGGGCTGTCGCTAATGAGCAGTTCTTC. Its protein product is CASSLWGGGRAVANEQFF.

The chain joins TRBV29-1 to TRBJ2-7, with 7 positions matching TRBD1. CDR3 length equals 12 residues. The germline gives CDR1 SQVTM, CDR2 ANQGSEA. V lost 6 bases to trimming and J lost 2 bases; unmatched junction nucleotides: 4. CDR3 protein: CSVAGTAYEQYF. The CDR3 coding sequence is TGCAGCGTAGCCGGGACAGCCTACGAGCAGTACTTC.

The rearrangement joins TRBV19 to TRBJ1-4; 8 nucleotides match TRBD1. This CDR3 region has 16 residues. J was trimmed by 0 bases and V by 3 bases; bases with no gene match: 3. The germline gives CDR1 LNHDA, CDR2 SQIVND (reference sequence). This chain's CDR3 is CASSIQGAATNEKLFF. The CDR3 DNA sequence: TGTGCCAGTAGTATCCAGGGGGCCGCAACTAATGAAAAACTGTTTTTT.

CDR3 nucleotide sequence: TGCGCCAGCAGCCAAGGACAGGGGGTCTCCAAAAACATTCAGTACTTC. Amino acid sequence: CASSQGQGVSKNIQYF. The rearrangement uses TRBV4-1 and TRBJ2-4, with 9 bases identical to TRBD1. Germline assignment: CDR1 MGHRA and CDR2 YSYEKL. The CDR3 runs 16 residues. J lost 2 bases, V lost 1 base, and 3 bases had no gene match.

V is TRBV19 and J is TRBJ1-4; 12 nucleotides agree with TRBD1. This CDR3 is 22 amino acids long. From germline, CDR1 is LNHDA and CDR2 SQIVND (reference sequence). Losses at the gene ends were 3 bases for V and 5 bases for J; bases not matched to a gene: 22. CDR3 nucleotide sequence: TGTGCCAGTAGTATCCTGGCAGGGTTTTCGGGGACAGGGGGCTTCAGGAATGAAAAACTGTTTTTT. Translated, it gives CASSILAGFSGTGGFRNEKLFF.

This clone showed up just a few times. This chain uses TRBV19 with TRBJ2-1; D not resolved. The CDR3 consists of 13 residues. Between the trimmed V and J ends, which lost 3 bases and 5 bases, there was a span of 8 bases. The germline CDR1 and CDR2 sequences are LNHDA and SQIVND (reference sequence). This chain's CDR3 is CASSIFSNNEQFF. Written as DNA, the CDR3 is TGTGCCAGTAGTATTTTCAGTAACAATGAGCAGTTCTTC.

V usage is TRBV6-5 and J usage is TRBJ2-5; 8 bases align to TRBD1. CDR3 length: 15 residues. The ends lost 2 bases at V and 5 bases at J; junction bases unmatched: 7. From germline, CDR1 is MNHEY and CDR2 SVGAGI. CDR3 bases: TGTGCCAGCAGTTACGCGACAGGGGTTGGGGAGACCCAGTACTTC. It encodes CASSYATGVGETQYF.

The chain couples TRBV7-2 to TRBJ1-4; 12 nucleotides align to TRBD1. CDR3 length: 15 amino acids. The germline gives CDR1 SGHTA, CDR2 FQGNSA. The ends lost 5 bases at V and 8 bases at J; junction bases unmatched: 6. DNA for the CDR3: TGTGCCAGCAGCACGTCCGGGACAGGGGGCGAAAAACTGTTTTTT. It translates to CASSTSGTGGEKLFF.

The rearrangement links TRBV2 to TRBJ1-5, with 8 bases that match TRBD1. The CDR3 length is 14 residues. With V trimmed by 6 bases and J by 7 bases, 8 bases remained unmatched. Germline CDR1 reads SNHLY; CDR2 reads FYNNEI. The CDR3 nucleotides read TGTGCCAGCAGCACTGACAGGGGCAGCCAGCCCCAGCATTTT. Amino acids: CASSTDRGSQPQHF.

V gene TRBV7-2 combines with J gene TRBJ2-7; D is undetermined. The germline gives CDR1 SGHTA, CDR2 FQGNSA. V was cut by 1 base and J by 1 base, with 5 bases left in between. The CDR3 covers 13 residues. The CDR3 region is CASSLVISYEQYF. The CDR3 DNA sequence: TGTGCCAGCAGCTTAGTAATATCCTACGAGCAGTACTTC.

This clone was observed a handful of times. The rearrangement uses TRBV18 and TRBJ1-1; the match to TRBD1 covers 8 bases. Germline V gene sequence: CDR1 KGHSH, CDR2 LQKENI. V lost 6 bases, J lost 6 bases, and 9 bases stayed unmatched. The CDR3 contains 14 residues. CDR3 bases: TGTGCCAGCTCTCCCTCGGGACAGGATTCTGAAGCTTTCTTT. It encodes CASSPSGQDSEAFF. The whole variable domain, filled in from reference TRBV18 and TRBJ1-1, reads NAGVMQNPRHLVRRRGQEARLRCSPMKGHSHVYWYRQLPEEGLKFMVYLQKENIIDESGMPKERFSAEFPKEGPSILRIQQVVRGDSAAYFCASSPSGQDSEAFFGQGTRLTVV.

This chain connects TRBV2 to TRBJ1-1; D remains unclear. V lost 1 base to trimming and J lost 6 bases, with 18 bases between them. From germline, CDR1 is SNHLY and CDR2 FYNNEI. The CDR3 loop spans 16 amino acids. The CDR3 protein is CASSEERTGLGSEAFF. The CDR3 DNA reads as TGTGCCAGCAGTGAAGAGCGGACCGGTCTTGGGTCTGAAGCTTTCTTT.

The chain is built from TRBV4-1 and TRBJ1-5; 9 positions agree with TRBD1. The CDR3 runs to 15 residues. V shed 1 base, J shed 3 bases, and the junction held 1 base outside the gene matches. The V gene's germline CDR1 is MGHRA and CDR2 YSYEKL. The CDR3 DNA reads as TGCGCCAGCAGCCAAGGGGACAGGGACAATCAGCCCCAGCATTTT. This encodes CASSQGDRDNQPQHF.

CDR3 nucleotides: TGTGCCAGCAGCTTAGCCAGGGCGAGCTCCTACGAGCAGTACTTC. It yields the protein CASSLARASSYEQYF. The chain carries TRBV7-8 and TRBJ2-7, with D perhaps matching TRBD1 (5 bases). This CDR3 comprises 15 residues. The V end lost 0 bases, the J end lost 0 bases, and 9 bases lay between the germline ends. Germline V gene data show CDR1 as SGHVS and CDR2 as FQNEAQ.

This chain connects TRBV18 to TRBJ2-7, with D maybe TRBD1 (5 bases). CDR1 is KGHSH, CDR2 LQKENI, per germline. Trimming removed 5 bases at V and 3 bases at J, with 11 bases between. The CDR3 covers 13 residues. CDR3 DNA: TGTGCCAGCTCAACCGACAGACTCTACGAGCAGTACTTC. This translates into CASSTDRLYEQYF.

This chain links TRBV7-9 with TRBJ1-2; 9 bases agree with TRBD1. This CDR3 contains 13 residues. Germline V gene data show CDR1 as SEHNR and CDR2 as FQNEAQ (reference sequence). The V and J ends lost 5 bases and 8 bases, in that order; junction bases with no gene match: 6. In DNA, the CDR3 is TGTGCCAGCAGCGTCGGGACAGGGAACGGCTACACCTTC. Its protein is CASSVGTGNGYTF.

The V and J genes are TRBV27 and TRBJ2-3, with 9 nucleotides matching TRBD2. CDR1 and CDR2 from the germline V gene are MNHEY and SMNVEV (reference sequence). The CDR3 is made up of 17 amino acids. Trimming at V came to 4 bases and at J to 1 base, leaving 9 bases not matched to a gene. CDR3 coding DNA: TGTGCCAGCAGTTCGTCGACTAGCGGACGTCGCACAGATACGCAGTATTTT. Its protein is CASSSSTSGRRTDTQYF.